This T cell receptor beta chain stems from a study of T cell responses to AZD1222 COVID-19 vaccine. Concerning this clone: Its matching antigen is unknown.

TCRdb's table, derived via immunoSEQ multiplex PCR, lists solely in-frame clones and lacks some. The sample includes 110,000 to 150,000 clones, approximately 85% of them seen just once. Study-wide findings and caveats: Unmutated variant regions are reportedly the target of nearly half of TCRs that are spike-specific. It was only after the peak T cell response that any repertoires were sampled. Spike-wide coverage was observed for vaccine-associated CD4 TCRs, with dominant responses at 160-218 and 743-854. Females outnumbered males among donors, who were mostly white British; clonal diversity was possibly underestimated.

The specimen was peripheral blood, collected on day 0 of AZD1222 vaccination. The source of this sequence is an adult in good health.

The CDR3 protein is CASNLAGYGETQYF. Written as DNA, the CDR3 is TGCGCCAGCAACCTAGCGGGATACGGGGAGACCCAGTACTTC. The J gene is TRBJ2-5, the V gene TRBV5-1, with TRBD2 matching 9 bases. The CDR3 is 14 amino acids. After removal of 6 bases from V and 5 bases from J, the junction contained 8 bases not matched to a gene. The germline gives CDR1 SGHRS, CDR2 YFSETQ.